This TCR beta chain was sequenced in a study of T cell responses to AZD1222 COVID-19 vaccine. Findings of the study overall: Once two AZD1222 doses were given, Spike-specific TCR breadth and depth went up. The donor cohort was predominantly white British with a female majority, and clonal diversity may have been underestimated. Baseline serostatus was positive in only six AZD1222 recipients.

The data were produced by immunoSEQ multiplex PCR, yet TCRdb's version contains in-frame clones alone and is incomplete. The sample shows 200,000 to 250,000 clones, about 93% of them seen only once. The ends were cut back, 0 bases at V and 4 bases at J, with 9 bases in the middle. The CDR3 runs 14 residues. The germline CDR1 and CDR2 sequences are SGDLS and YYNGEE. About this clone itself: The antigen remains undetermined.

V is TRBV9 and J is TRBJ2-3; D remains unclear. Here the sequenced sample was peripheral blood, taken on day 0 of MenACWY control vaccination. The receptor was derived from an adult in good health. CDR3: CASSVESFADTQYF. In nucleotides, the CDR3 is TGTGCCAGCAGCGTAGAGTCATTCGCAGATACGCAGTATTTT.